A single sample is the source of the 32 T cell receptor beta chains below, sequenced in a study of human T cells and chemical hapten exposure. Each CDR3 protein is one row after TCRdb ran MiXCR on the RACE reads. The table has about 48,000 distinct CDR3 sequences, roughly 10% seen once. As to time point: patch test 3, about 24 weeks after DPC sensitization. The treatment here: therapeutic diphenylcyclopropenone sensitization with weekly scalp DPC. Specimen: whole blood, collected in connection with sensitization to the hapten diphenylcyclopropenone (DPC). The receptors shown here come from a woman between 35 and 50 years old with alopecia areata. Some clones in this sample may be carry-over from other donors' samples.

This clonotype was found many times. V is TRBV11-2 and J is TRBJ2-3, with D unresolved. V shed 1 base and J shed 0 bases, with 5 bases lying between them. The germline CDR1 and CDR2 sequences are SGHAT and FQNNGV. The CDR3 covers 14 residues. The CDR3 coding sequence is TGTGCCAGCAGCTTAGTATCTAGCACAGATACGCAGTATTTT. Protein: CASSLVSSTDTQYF.

This clonotype was observed a few times. The chain combines TRBV6-2 or TRBV6-3 with TRBJ2-5, with a weak D call TRBD1 (6 bases). CDR3 length: 15 residues. Germline V CDR1 and CDR2: MNHEY, SVGEGT. The V end was cut by 5 bases, the J end by 3 bases, with 16 bases between. This CDR3 is CASSRPQGFEETQYF. In DNA form, the CDR3 reads TGTGCCAGCAGTCGACCACAGGGTTTTGAAGAGACCCAGTACTTC.

This clonotype has only a few counts. The V call is TRBV9, the J call TRBJ2-5, with 8 bases matching TRBD2. The J segment lost 3 bases and the V segment lost 4 bases, leaving 8 bases of the junction unmatched. The V gene's germline CDR1 is SGDLS and CDR2 YYNGEE. The CDR3 runs to 15 residues. CDR3 sequence (DNA): TGTGCCAGCAGCCCACAGGCGGGGGGCAAAGAGACCCAGTACTTC. This encodes CASSPQAGGKETQYF.

The chain is built from TRBV9 and TRBJ2-5; no clear D. V lost 0 bases and J 4 bases, leaving 10 bases between the germline ends. This CDR3 has 14 amino acids. CDR1 and CDR2 from the germline V gene are SGDLS and YYNGEE. The CDR3 DNA follows: TGTGCCAGCAGCGTAGGATGGAGTCGAGAGACCCAGTACTTC. As protein: CASSVGWSRETQYF.

There are many counts of this clonotype. The gene calls are TRBV7-9 and TRBJ1-6; 7 bases match TRBD1. CDR1 and CDR2 from the germline V gene are SEHNR and FQNEAQ (reference sequence). The CDR3 has 15 amino acids. With V trimmed by 6 bases and J by 9 bases, 11 bases remained unmatched. The CDR3 DNA reads TGTGCCAGCAGTTCCGAATCAGACAGGGCTTCACCCCTCCACTTT. Protein sequence: CASSSESDRASPLHF.

This clonotype was recorded many times. J is TRBJ1-2 and V is TRBV2, with 8 bases identical to TRBD1. Germline assignment: CDR1 SNHLY and CDR2 FYNNEI. V gave up 5 bases and J gave up 6 bases; unmatched junction bases: 5. The CDR3 spans 13 residues. CDR3: CASSTHRGNGYTF. The DNA of the CDR3 is TGTGCCAGCAGTACCCACAGGGGGAATGGCTACACCTTC.

The table lists this clonotype with many counts. The chain couples TRBV9 to TRBJ1-5; unclear D gene. The ends were cut back, 7 bases at V and 9 bases at J, with 5 bases in the middle. CDR3 length equals 9 residues. Germline V lookup: CDR1 SGDLS, CDR2 YYNGEE. CDR3 nucleotide sequence: TGTGCCAGCGTCCGGCCCCAGCATTTT. It yields the protein CASVRPQHF.

CDR3: CASSEGGEQTQYF. In DNA form, the CDR3 reads TGTGCCAGCAGCGAAGGGGGGGAGCAGACCCAGTACTTC. The chain couples TRBV9 to TRBJ2-5; a weak D match, TRBD2 (7 bases). The CDR3 has 13 residues. V dropped 3 bases and J dropped 6 bases, with 12 bases sitting between them. Germline CDR1 is SGDLS and CDR2 is YYNGEE.

This clonotype was counted a few times. The rearrangement joins TRBV20-1 to TRBJ2-5; TRBD2 matches 10 bases. Trimming at V came to 3 bases and at J to 2 bases, leaving 12 bases not matched to a gene. Per the germline V gene, CDR1 is DFQATT and CDR2 is SNEGSKA (reference sequence). The CDR3 has 17 residues. The CDR3 loop is CSASGLAGALWQETQYF. CDR3 bases: TGCAGTGCTAGCGGGCTAGCGGGGGCTCTATGGCAAGAGACCCAGTACTTC.

This clonotype was seen at least ten times. The chain is built from TRBV6-2 or TRBV6-3 and TRBJ2-3; 11 nucleotides match TRBD2. The CDR3 covers 15 residues. Germline assignment: CDR1 MNHEY and CDR2 SVGEGT. Trimming at V came to 8 bases and at J to 4 bases, leaving 8 bases not matched to a gene. The CDR3, as DNA: TGTGCCAGCTGCAGTAGCGGGGGGGGCGCAGATACGCAGTATTTT. Residues: CASCSSGGGADTQYF.

This clonotype occurred many times. The chain is built from TRBV6-6 and TRBJ2-5; D possibly matches TRBD1 or TRBD2 (6 bases each). V was trimmed by 8 bases and J by 5 bases, leaving 18 bases between them. CDR1 is MNHNY, CDR2 SVGAGI, per germline (reference sequence). The CDR3 spans 14 residues. CDR3 in DNA: TGTGCCAGCGTCCGTCGGGGGCGCGGGGAGACCCAGTACTTC. Protein: CASVRRGRGETQYF.

This clonotype was seen ten or more times. The rearrangement uses TRBV7-9 and TRBJ1-5, with D unclear. Germline V gene data show CDR1 as SEHNR and CDR2 as FQNEAQ (reference sequence). CDR3 length equals 14 residues. The V and J ends lost 1 base and 4 bases respectively, with 8 bases between them. CDR3 coding DNA: TGTGCCAGCAGCTTAGGAGGTTGGAATCAGCCCCAGCATTTT. The encoded protein is CASSLGGWNQPQHF.

This clonotype was detected only a few times. The chain carries TRBV9 and TRBJ2-2; D might be TRBD1 or TRBD2, each matching 5 bases. From germline, CDR1 is SGDLS and CDR2 YYNGEE. This CDR3 spans 16 amino acids. Deletions cut 4 bases from V and 0 bases from J, with 13 bases between. CDR3 nucleotides: TGTGCCAGCAGCCCGAGAGGGGCAGCGAACACCGGGGAGCTGTTTTTT. Its protein is CASSPRGAANTGELFF.

This chain uses TRBV6-1 with TRBJ1-5, with D maybe TRBD1 (6 bases). V lost 2 bases to trimming and J lost 0 bases, with 8 bases between them. The CDR3 sequence is 15 residues long. Per the germline V gene, CDR1 is MNHNS and CDR2 is SASEGT. CDR3 nucleotide sequence: TGTGCCAGCAGTGAACGGGGGCATAGCAATCAGCCCCAGCATTTT. This translates into CASSERGHSNQPQHF.

This clonotype showed up many times. The rearrangement links TRBV2 to TRBJ2-3; D call uncertain. Germline V lookup: CDR1 SNHLY, CDR2 FYNNEI. CDR3 length: 11 amino acids. V dropped 5 bases and J dropped 2 bases, with 2 bases sitting between them. CDR3 sequence (DNA): TGTGCCAGCAGTTACACAGATACGCAGTATTTT. It yields the protein CASSYTDTQYF.

The J gene is TRBJ1-2, the V gene TRBV6-5, with D possibly matching TRBD1 (5 bases). CDR1 is MNHEY, CDR2 SVGAGI, per germline. This CDR3 comprises 17 residues. Trimming stripped 0 bases from V and 3 bases from J, with 17 bases between. The CDR3 spells CASSYSSGIDGDYGYTF. CDR3 nucleotides: TGTGCCAGCAGTTACTCATCAGGGATTGATGGGGACTATGGCTACACCTTC.

The table lists this clonotype with a few counts. The chain recombines TRBV4-1 with TRBJ1-1; tentatively, D is TRBD1 (6 bases). V lost 4 bases, J lost 4 bases, and 16 bases lay in between. The CDR3 runs 15 residues. Germline V gene lookup returns CDR1 MGHRA and CDR2 YSYEKL. CDR3 protein: CASSLKGGRGTEAFF. DNA of the CDR3: TGCGCCAGCAGCCTTAAGGGTGGCAGGGGCACTGAAGCTTTCTTT.

V gene TRBV28 combines with J gene TRBJ2-1; D gene uncertain. V lost 1 base to trimming and J lost 10 bases, with 11 bases between them. Germline assignment: CDR1 MDHEN and CDR2 SYDVKM. The CDR3 spans 13 residues. The CDR3 spells CASSLYAASEQFF. The CDR3 DNA sequence: TGTGCCAGCAGTTTATATGCAGCGTCCGAGCAGTTCTTC.

At least ten counts were recorded for this clonotype. The chain uses TRBV5-6 and TRBJ2-6; 10 positions match TRBD1. Germline values: CDR1 SGHDT, CDR2 YYEEEE. Trimming took 3 bases from V and 0 from J; bases not matched to a gene: 6. The CDR3 runs 18 residues. This chain's CDR3 is CASSSLWTGGSGANVLTF. The CDR3 bases are TGTGCCAGCAGCTCCCTTTGGACAGGGGGCTCTGGGGCCAACGTCCTGACTTTC.

This clonotype was seen at least ten times. The chain couples TRBV21-1 to TRBJ2-3; TRBD2 reflects the table's D call only, with no check against the DNA. TRBV21-1 is flagged as a pseudogene. The CDR3 runs to 17 residues. CDR3 loop: CASSKARRIRSTDTQYF. The CDR3 DNA sequence: TGTGCCAGCAGCAAAGCCAGGAGGATAAGAAGCACAGATACGCAGTATTTT.

This clonotype was seen repeatedly, ten times or more. CDR3 sequence (DNA): TGTGCCAGTAGTACCCCACTAGCGGCGATCTCCGGGGAGCTGTTTTTT. Amino acids: CASSTPLAAISGELFF. The genes are TRBV19 and TRBJ2-2; TRBD2 matches 8 bases. This CDR3 has 16 amino acids. Trimming cost V 4 bases and J 6 bases; bases outside gene matches: 10. Germline V CDR1 and CDR2: LNHDA, SQIVND (reference sequence).

This clonotype was recorded at least ten times. The genes are TRBV29-1 and TRBJ1-4, with 10 bases fitting TRBD1. The trim removed 7 bases at V and 8 bases at J, leaving 7 bases unmatched. This CDR3 is 13 amino acids long. The germline V gene has CDR1 SQVTM and CDR2 ANQGSEA. As DNA, the CDR3 is TGCAGCGCAACGGGACAGGGGACCGAAAAACTGTTTTTT. Protein product: CSATGQGTEKLFF. The entire variable domain, with the rest obtained from reference TRBV29-1 and TRBJ1-4, is as follows: SAVISQKPSRDICQRGTSLTIQCQVDSQVTMMFWYRQQPGQSLTLIATANQGSEATYESGFVIDKFPISRPNLTFSTLTVSNMSPEDSSIYLCSATGQGTEKLFFGSGTQLSVL.

The sample holds many counts of this clonotype. This rearrangement joins TRBV7-8 to TRBJ1-4; tentatively, D is TRBD1 (6 bases). Germline V gene sequence: CDR1 SGHVS, CDR2 FQNEAQ. Trimming shortened V by 2 bases and J by 4 bases, and 8 bases separated the two germline ends. This CDR3 has 14 amino acids. The CDR3 DNA reads as TGTGCCAGCAGCTTAAGGGGGAATAATGAAAAACTGTTTTTT. It codes for CASSLRGNNEKLFF.

The J gene is TRBJ2-3, the V gene TRBV15; D is possibly TRBD1 or TRBD2 (5 bases each). The CDR3 consists of 15 residues. The V end lost 1 base, the J end lost 8 bases, and 16 bases lay between the germline ends. The germline V gene encodes CDR1 LNHNV and CDR2 YYDKDF (reference sequence). Written as DNA, the CDR3 is TGTGCCACCAGCAGAGGAGGGGTAAAGGTCCCTACGCAGTATTTT. Amino acids: CATSRGGVKVPTQYF.

This sequence joins TRBV29-1 and TRBJ1-2; TRBD1 is a possible D gene (5 bases). This CDR3 is built from 13 residues. Germline V lookup: CDR1 SQVTM, CDR2 ANQGSEA. The V end lost 0 bases, the J end lost 6 bases, and 11 bases lay between the germline ends. CDR3 sequence reads: CSVEEGGVHGYTF. The DNA of the CDR3 is TGCAGCGTTGAAGAGGGAGGGGTGCATGGCTACACCTTC.

The sample holds many counts of this clonotype. The J gene is TRBJ1-6, the V gene TRBV10-2; D call uncertain. This CDR3 region has 14 residues. The germline CDR1 and CDR2 sequences are WSHSY and SAAADI. V was pared by 3 bases and J by 4 bases, with 7 bases between. The DNA of the CDR3 is TGCGCCAGCAGTGACCCTGGATATAATTCACCCCTCCACTTT. Translation: CASSDPGYNSPLHF.

The sample holds many counts of this clonotype. The chain combines TRBV5-1 with TRBJ2-5; D is perhaps TRBD1 or TRBD2 (5 bases each). The germline gives CDR1 SGHRS, CDR2 YFSETQ. V was pared by 4 bases and J by 10 bases, with 20 bases between. The CDR3 consists of 14 residues. CDR3 residues: CASSPKAGTWGQYF. In DNA, the CDR3 is TGCGCCAGCAGCCCCAAGGCCGGGACCTGGGGCCAGTACTTC.

The chain's CDR3 is CASSRAIPGQGATEAFF. CDR3 sequence (DNA): TGCGCCAGCAGCCGGGCCATACCGGGACAGGGGGCCACTGAAGCTTTCTTT. This chain links TRBV4-1 with TRBJ1-1; TRBD1 matches at 12 bases. The length of the CDR3 is 17 residues. V shed 4 bases and J 4 bases; nucleotides not matched to a gene: 10. Germline CDR1 is MGHRA and CDR2 is YSYEKL.

This clonotype has a count of ten or more. The chain couples TRBV9 to TRBJ2-1; TRBD2 is a possible D gene (6 bases). The germline V and J ends were trimmed by 3 bases and 2 bases, with 15 bases remaining between them. The CDR3 contains 16 residues. Germline CDR1 is SGDLS and CDR2 is YYNGEE. The CDR3 reads CASSGGGGATYNEQFF. The CDR3 DNA is TGTGCCAGCAGCGGAGGAGGAGGGGCCACCTACAATGAGCAGTTCTTC.

This clonotype was counted ten times or more. V and J are TRBV12-3 or TRBV12-4 and TRBJ1-5, with D possibly being TRBD1 (5 bases). Trimming removed 3 bases at V and 8 bases at J, with 14 bases between. The CDR3 is made up of 14 amino acids. The CDR3: CASSLGQGLKPQHF. In DNA, the CDR3 is TGTGCCAGCAGTTTGGGCCAGGGCTTAAAGCCCCAGCATTTT.

This clonotype appeared a few times. V gene TRBV14 combines with J gene TRBJ2-7; D may be TRBD1 (5 bases). V was cut by 4 bases and J by 4 bases, with 20 bases left in between. Germline V gene lookup returns CDR1 SGHDN and CDR2 FVKESK. CDR3 length: 16 residues. The DNA of the CDR3 is TGTGCCAGCAGCCCCTATCTAGGGCAGGGAAATTACGAGCAGTACTTC. This codes for CASSPYLGQGNYEQYF.

A few counts support this clonotype. The V call is TRBV6-2 or TRBV6-3, the J call TRBJ2-1; TRBD1 aligns across 7 bases. The V and J ends lost 5 bases and 4 bases, in that order; junction bases with no gene match: 17. CDR1 and CDR2 (germline): MNHEY, SVGEGT. This CDR3 is built from 18 residues. The CDR3 DNA reads TGTGCCAGCAGTGACAGGGCCCTCCTGGGCGTGAGGTACAATGAGCAGTTCTTC. Translating it yields CASSDRALLGVRYNEQFF.